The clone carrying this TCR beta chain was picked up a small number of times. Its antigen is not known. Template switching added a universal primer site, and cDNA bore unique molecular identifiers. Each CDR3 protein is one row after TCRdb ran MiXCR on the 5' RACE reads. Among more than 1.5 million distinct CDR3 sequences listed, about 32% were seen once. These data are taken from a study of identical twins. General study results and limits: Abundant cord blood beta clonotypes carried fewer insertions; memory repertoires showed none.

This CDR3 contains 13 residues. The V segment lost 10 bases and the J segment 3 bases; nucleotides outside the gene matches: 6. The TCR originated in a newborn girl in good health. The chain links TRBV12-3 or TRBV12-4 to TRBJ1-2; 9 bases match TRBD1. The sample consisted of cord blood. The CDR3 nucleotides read TGTGCCACCCGGGACAGGGCCGACTATGGCTACACCTTC. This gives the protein CATRDRADYGYTF.